The 24 T cell receptor beta chains listed next were all sequenced from one sample in a study of blood T cells in healthy people across ages. Using a J-beta primer mix together with a sample-barcoded 5' primer, a second PCR was run for roughly 6 to 12 cycles. MiXCR, applied by TCRdb to the 5' RACE reads, yields one record per CDR3 protein. The table has approximately 800,000 distinct CDR3 sequences, about 56% seen once; the top ten hold 20% to 30%. The sample taken for sequencing was blood. All receptors come from a man aged 40-49 years in good health.

This clonotype was seen once. J is TRBJ2-7 and V is TRBV4-3; 12 nucleotides line up with TRBD2. With V trimmed by 0 bases and J by 7 bases, 7 bases remained unmatched. The CDR3 runs to 16 residues. Germline lookup yields CDR1 LGHNA and CDR2 YSLEER. The CDR3 region has the DNA TGCGCCAGCAGCCAAGAAGGACTAGCGGGATTCAATGAGCAGTACTTC. It translates to CASSQEGLAGFNEQYF.

As DNA, the CDR3 is TGTGCCAGCAGTTTATCAGGACAGGGTAAAAGGCGGCCCCAGCATTTT. Protein sequence: CASSLSGQGKRRPQHF. The chain is built from TRBV28 and TRBJ1-5; TRBD1 aligns across 8 bases. The CDR3 is 16 amino acids. Germline V gene sequence: CDR1 MDHEN, CDR2 SYDVKM. The trim removed 1 base at V and 9 bases at J, leaving 11 bases unmatched. Full variable domain (outside the CDR3, taken from reference TRBV28 and TRBJ1-5): DVKVTQSSRYLVKRTGEKVFLECVQDMDHENMFWYRQDPGLGLRLIYFSYDVKMKEKGDIPEGYSVSREKKERFSLILESASTNQTSMYLCASSLSGQGKRRPQHFGDGTRLSIL.

A single count supports this clonotype. The chain carries TRBV5-6 and TRBJ2-7; D is possibly TRBD2 (5 bases). Deletions cut 4 bases from V and 0 bases from J, with 14 bases between. In germline, CDR1 is SGHDT, CDR2 YYEEEE. The CDR3 has 15 residues. CDR3 residues: CASSVDPRGSYEQYF. In DNA form, the CDR3 reads TGTGCCAGCAGCGTGGACCCCCGGGGCTCCTACGAGCAGTACTTC. The whole variable domain, remainder taken from reference TRBV5-6 and TRBJ2-7, is DAGVTQSPTHLIKTRGQQVTLRCSPKSGHDTVSWYQQALGQGPQFIFQYYEEEERQRGNFPDRFSGHQFPNYSSELNVNALLLGDSALYLCASSVDPRGSYEQYFGPGTRLTVT.

The chain has TRBV29-1 and TRBJ2-6; the match to TRBD1 covers 9 bases. The V gene end was trimmed by 4 bases and the J gene end by 0 bases; junction bases not matched to a gene: 10. The CDR3 runs to 18 residues. Germline CDR1 reads SQVTM; CDR2 reads ANQGSEA. CDR3 in amino acids: CSVVVRQGDSSGANVLTF. CDR3 nucleotides: TGCAGCGTTGTAGTTAGACAGGGGGACTCCTCTGGGGCCAACGTCCTGACTTTC.

The rearrangement links TRBV28 to TRBJ1-1; a weak D match, TRBD1 (5 bases). The V and J ends lost 6 bases and 3 bases respectively, with 11 bases between them. The CDR3 covers 13 residues. Germline CDR1 MDHEN, CDR2 SYDVKM. The CDR3 DNA sequence: TGTGCCAGCAGCTCTGCGGGGGACACTGAAGCTTTCTTT. Its translation is CASSSAGDTEAFF.

The rearrangement links TRBV20-1 to TRBJ2-5; D not certain. V lost 5 bases, J lost 11 bases, and 18 bases lay in between. Germline CDR1 and CDR2: DFQATT and SNEGSKA (reference sequence). The CDR3 extends over 12 amino acids. The CDR3: CSARTGTHEQYF. The CDR3 DNA reads as TGCAGTGCTCGAACCGGAACCCATGAGCAGTACTTC.

The chain uses TRBV5-6 and TRBJ2-5; TRBD2 is a possible D gene (6 bases). Germline loops: CDR1 SGHDT, CDR2 YYEEEE. Trimming left V 4 bases short and J 5 bases short, with 12 bases between. The length of the CDR3 is 13 residues. CDR3 loop: CASSLTSSETQYF. The DNA of the CDR3 is TGTGCCAGCAGCCTTACTAGCTCGGAGACCCAGTACTTC.

V gene TRBV28 combines with J gene TRBJ1-1; weak D call: TRBD1 (6 bases). The CDR3 spans 13 residues. Germline CDR1 reads MDHEN; CDR2 reads SYDVKM. The germline V and J ends were trimmed by 6 bases and 9 bases, with 17 bases remaining between them. CDR3 loop: CASRTTGQGKAFF. CDR3 in DNA: TGTGCCAGCAGAACGACAGGTCAAGGGAAAGCTTTCTTT.

The chain employs TRBV11-3 and TRBJ2-1, with 7 positions matching TRBD2. J lost 10 bases, V lost 1 base, and 10 bases had no gene match. CDR1 SGHNT and CDR2 YENEEA come from the germline V gene. The length of the CDR3 is 15 residues. CDR3 sequence reads: CASSLGASGQGEQFF. The CDR3 bases are TGTGCCAGCAGCTTAGGGGCTAGCGGCCAGGGAGAGCAGTTCTTC.

The rearrangement joins TRBV6-1 to TRBJ1-5, with D maybe TRBD1 (5 bases). The germline CDR1 and CDR2 sequences are MNHNS and SASEGT. The CDR3 is 18 amino acids. Trimming took off 7 bases at V and 0 bases at J, with 22 bases between the two ends. CDR3 loop: CASNRPDRNNLSNQPQHF. CDR3 DNA: TGTGCCAGCAATCGGCCCGACAGAAACAACCTTAGCAATCAGCCCCAGCATTTT.

The J gene is TRBJ2-5, the V gene TRBV2, with 9 bases fitting TRBD2. The J segment lost 3 bases and the V segment lost 7 bases, leaving 6 bases of the junction unmatched. The CDR3 runs to 14 residues. Per the germline V gene, CDR1 is SNHLY and CDR2 is FYNNEI. Written as DNA, the CDR3 is TGTGCCAGCAACCTAGCGGGGCCAAAAGAGACCCAGTACTTC. Protein: CASNLAGPKETQYF.

The rearrangement uses TRBV27 and TRBJ1-6; D is unresolved. Germline V gene sequence: CDR1 MNHEY, CDR2 SMNVEV (reference sequence). Between the trimmed V and J ends, which lost 6 bases and 6 bases, there was a span of 6 bases. CDR3 length equals 12 residues. The DNA of the CDR3 is TGTGCCAGCAGCTACGCTAATTCACCCCTCCACTTT. Its protein product is CASSYANSPLHF.

V is TRBV9 and J is TRBJ2-5; weak D call: TRBD2 (5 bases). Trimming pared 3 bases from V and 6 bases from J, leaving 12 bases between. This CDR3 is built from 13 residues. The germline CDR1 and CDR2 sequences are SGDLS and YYNGEE. The CDR3 region is CASSGEGGKTQYF. CDR3 coding DNA: TGTGCCAGCAGCGGAGAGGGCGGAAAGACCCAGTACTTC.

J is TRBJ2-3 and V is TRBV20-1; D is possibly TRBD2 (6 bases). The CDR3 is 13 amino acids. V was shortened by 5 bases and J by 4 bases, with 13 bases between the two germline ends. Germline assignment: CDR1 DFQATT and CDR2 SNEGSKA (reference sequence). The CDR3 coding sequence is TGCAGTGCTCCGGGAGTTGGGGCAGATACGCAGTATTTT. As protein: CSAPGVGADTQYF.

There are a few counts of this clonotype. This chain uses TRBV10-3 with TRBJ2-5, with D possibly being TRBD2 (6 bases). The CDR3 is 14 amino acids. V was clipped by 4 bases and J by 2 bases, with 11 bases between them. The germline V gene encodes CDR1 ENHRY and CDR2 SYGVKD. CDR3 in amino acids: CAISAVGGQETQYF. In DNA, the CDR3 is TGTGCCATCAGTGCTGTCGGGGGACAAGAGACCCAGTACTTC.

The chain uses TRBV4-3 and TRBJ2-3; D unresolved. Germline V lookup: CDR1 LGHNA, CDR2 YSLEER. Trimming cost V 0 bases and J 4 bases, with 20 bases left between them. This CDR3 comprises 18 residues. This CDR3 is CASSQDLARHPTPDTQYF. The CDR3 DNA reads TGCGCCAGCAGCCAAGATCTGGCCAGGCACCCCACACCAGATACGCAGTATTTT.

The chain joins TRBV28 to TRBJ1-2, with TRBD1 as a possible D gene (6 bases). V was shortened by 2 bases and J by 4 bases, with 14 bases between the two germline ends. Germline-derived CDR1 and CDR2 are MDHEN and SYDVKM. This CDR3 is 15 amino acids long. The CDR3 region is CASSLEGGPVYGYTF. In DNA form, the CDR3 reads TGTGCCAGCAGTTTAGAGGGGGGACCAGTCTATGGCTACACCTTC.

This clonotype showed up just a few times. This chain uses TRBV29-1 with TRBJ1-2; 11 bases map to TRBD1. Trimming at V came to 3 bases and at J to 4 bases, leaving 4 bases not matched to a gene. The germline gives CDR1 SQVTM, CDR2 ANQGSEA. CDR3 size: 14 residues. CDR3 coding DNA: TGCAGCGTTGACCGGACAGGGGGCAGCTATGGCTACACCTTC. It specifies CSVDRTGGSYGYTF.

This chain joins TRBV5-1 and TRBJ2-5; possibly TRBD2 for D (7 bases). Trimming shortened V by 4 bases and J by 3 bases, and 16 bases separated the two germline ends. This CDR3 has 15 amino acids. Germline V lookup: CDR1 SGHRS, CDR2 YFSETQ. In nucleotides, the CDR3 is TGCGCCAGCAGCCTAACGGGGGGCCTTAAAGAGACCCAGTACTTC. Translation gives CASSLTGGLKETQYF.

CDR3 coding DNA: TGTGCCAGTACACTATACAGGGGGCTCTACAATGAGCAGTTCTTC. It yields the protein CASTLYRGLYNEQFF. This rearrangement joins TRBV4-2 to TRBJ2-1; 9 bases line up with TRBD1. Germline-derived CDR1 and CDR2 are LGHNA and YNFKEQ. The CDR3 extends over 15 amino acids. V lost 9 bases and J lost 3; bases outside the gene matches: 9.

This clonotype was recorded only once. The V call is TRBV20-1, the J call TRBJ1-5; D might be TRBD1 (5 bases). Germline V lookup: CDR1 DFQATT, CDR2 SNEGSKA (reference sequence). The CDR3 is 16 residues long. The V gene lost 3 bases and the J gene lost 0 bases, with 15 bases spanning the gap. The CDR3 loop is CSASSRPGASNQPQHF. The CDR3 DNA sequence: TGCAGTGCTAGTTCTCGGCCTGGGGCTAGCAATCAGCCCCAGCATTTT.

The chain uses TRBV20-1 and TRBJ2-5; D unclear. Germline values: CDR1 DFQATT, CDR2 SNEGSKA (reference sequence). V lost 1 base and J 1 base, leaving 13 bases between the germline ends. The CDR3 is 15 amino acids. The CDR3 region has the DNA TGCAGTGCTAGAGGAGTCCCCTCAGGCCAAGAGACCCAGTACTTC. Translation: CSARGVPSGQETQYF.

J is TRBJ2-4 and V is TRBV7-7, with D possibly TRBD2 on 6 matching bases. Germline lookup yields CDR1 SSHAT and CDR2 FNYEAQ (reference sequence). V lost 1 base to trimming and J lost 15 bases, with 16 bases between them. The CDR3 runs 13 residues. CDR3 region: CASSLDLLAPWYF. In nucleotides, the CDR3 is TGTGCCAGCAGCTTAGATCTTCTAGCGCCCTGGTACTTC.

This clonotype has just one count. The junction differs from germline at one of its ends, possibly a read error. J is TRBJ2-2 and V is TRBV7-8; possibly TRBD1 or TRBD2 for D (5 bases each). Germline-derived CDR1 and CDR2 are SGHVS and FQNEAQ. This CDR3 region has 13 residues. The CDR3 coding sequence is TGTACCAGCAGCTTCCCGGGGCCCGGGGAGCTGTTTTTT. It encodes CTSSFPGPGELFF. Together with reference TRBV7-8 and TRBJ2-2, the CDR3 gives the full variable domain: GAGVSQSPRYKVAKRGQDVALRCDPISGHVSLFWYQQALGQGPEFLTYFQNEAQLDKSGLPSDRFFAERPEGSVSTLKIQRTQQEDSAVYLCTSSFPGPGELFFGEGSRLTVL.